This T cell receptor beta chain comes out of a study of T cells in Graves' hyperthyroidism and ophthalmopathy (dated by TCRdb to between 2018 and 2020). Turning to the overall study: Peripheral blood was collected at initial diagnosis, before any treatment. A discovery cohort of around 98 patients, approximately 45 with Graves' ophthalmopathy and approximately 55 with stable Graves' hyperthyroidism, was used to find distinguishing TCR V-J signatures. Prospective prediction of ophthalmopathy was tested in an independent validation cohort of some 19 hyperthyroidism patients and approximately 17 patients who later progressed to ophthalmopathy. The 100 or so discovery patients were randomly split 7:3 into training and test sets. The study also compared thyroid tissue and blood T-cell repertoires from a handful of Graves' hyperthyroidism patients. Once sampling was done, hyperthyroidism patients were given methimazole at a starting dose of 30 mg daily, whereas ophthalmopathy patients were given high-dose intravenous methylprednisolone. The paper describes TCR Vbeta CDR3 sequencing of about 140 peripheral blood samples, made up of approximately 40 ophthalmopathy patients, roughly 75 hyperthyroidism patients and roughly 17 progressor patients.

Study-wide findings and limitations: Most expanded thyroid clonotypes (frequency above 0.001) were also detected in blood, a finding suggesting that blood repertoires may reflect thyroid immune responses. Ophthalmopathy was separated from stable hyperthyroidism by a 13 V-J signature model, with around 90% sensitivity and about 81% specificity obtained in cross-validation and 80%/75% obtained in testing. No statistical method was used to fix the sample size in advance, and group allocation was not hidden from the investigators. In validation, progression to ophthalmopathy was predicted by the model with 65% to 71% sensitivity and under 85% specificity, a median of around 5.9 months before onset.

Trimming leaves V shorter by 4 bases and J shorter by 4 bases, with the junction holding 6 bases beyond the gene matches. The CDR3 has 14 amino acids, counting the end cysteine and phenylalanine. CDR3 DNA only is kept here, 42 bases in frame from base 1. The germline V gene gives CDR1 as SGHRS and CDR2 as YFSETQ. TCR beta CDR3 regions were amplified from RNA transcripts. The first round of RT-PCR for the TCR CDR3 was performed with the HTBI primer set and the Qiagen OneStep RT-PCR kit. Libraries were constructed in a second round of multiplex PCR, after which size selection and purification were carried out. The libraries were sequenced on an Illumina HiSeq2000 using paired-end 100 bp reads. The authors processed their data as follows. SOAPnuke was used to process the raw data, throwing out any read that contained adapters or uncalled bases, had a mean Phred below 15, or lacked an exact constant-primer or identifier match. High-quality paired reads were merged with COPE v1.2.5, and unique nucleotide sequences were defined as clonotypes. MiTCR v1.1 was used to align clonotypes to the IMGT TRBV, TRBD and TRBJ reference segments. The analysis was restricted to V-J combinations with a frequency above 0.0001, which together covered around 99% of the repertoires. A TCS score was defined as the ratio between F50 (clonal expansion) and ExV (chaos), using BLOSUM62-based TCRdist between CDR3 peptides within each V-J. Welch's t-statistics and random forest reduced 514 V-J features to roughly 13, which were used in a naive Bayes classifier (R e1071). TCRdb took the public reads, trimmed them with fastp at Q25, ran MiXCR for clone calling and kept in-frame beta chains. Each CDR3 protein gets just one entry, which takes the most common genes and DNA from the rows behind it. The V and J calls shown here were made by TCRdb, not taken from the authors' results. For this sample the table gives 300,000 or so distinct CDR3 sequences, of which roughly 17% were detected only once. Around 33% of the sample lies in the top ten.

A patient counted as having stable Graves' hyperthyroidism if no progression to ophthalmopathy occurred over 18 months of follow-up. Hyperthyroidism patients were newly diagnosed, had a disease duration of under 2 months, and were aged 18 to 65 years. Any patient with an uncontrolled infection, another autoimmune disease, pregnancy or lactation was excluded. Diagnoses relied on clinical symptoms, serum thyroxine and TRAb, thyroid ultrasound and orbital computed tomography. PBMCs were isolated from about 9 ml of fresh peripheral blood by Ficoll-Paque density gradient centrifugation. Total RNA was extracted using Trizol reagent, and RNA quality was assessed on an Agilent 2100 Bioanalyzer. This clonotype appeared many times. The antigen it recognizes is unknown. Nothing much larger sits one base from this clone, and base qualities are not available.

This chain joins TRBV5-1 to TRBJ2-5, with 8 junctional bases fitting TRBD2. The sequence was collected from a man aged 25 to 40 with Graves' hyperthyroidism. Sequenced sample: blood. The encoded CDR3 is CASSPGGGRETQYF. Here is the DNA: TGCGCCAGCAGCCCCGGGGGGGGGCGAGAGACCCAGTACTTC.